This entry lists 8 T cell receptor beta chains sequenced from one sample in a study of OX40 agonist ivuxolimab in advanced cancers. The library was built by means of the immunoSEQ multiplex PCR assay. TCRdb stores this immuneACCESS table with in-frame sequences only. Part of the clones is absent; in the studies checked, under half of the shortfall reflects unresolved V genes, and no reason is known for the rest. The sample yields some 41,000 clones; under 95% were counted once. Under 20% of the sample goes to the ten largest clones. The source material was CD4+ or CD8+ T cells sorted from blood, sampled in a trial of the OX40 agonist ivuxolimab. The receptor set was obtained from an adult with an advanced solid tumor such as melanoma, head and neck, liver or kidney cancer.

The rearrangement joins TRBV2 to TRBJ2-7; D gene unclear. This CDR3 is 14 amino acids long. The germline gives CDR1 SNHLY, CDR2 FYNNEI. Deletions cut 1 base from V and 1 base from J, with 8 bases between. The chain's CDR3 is CASSEDYRSYEQYF. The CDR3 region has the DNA TGTGCCAGCAGTGAAGACTACCGGTCCTACGAGCAGTACTTC.

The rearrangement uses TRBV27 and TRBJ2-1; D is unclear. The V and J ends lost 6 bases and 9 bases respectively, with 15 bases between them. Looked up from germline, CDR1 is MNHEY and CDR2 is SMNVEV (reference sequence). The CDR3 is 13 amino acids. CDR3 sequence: CASSYLSGGEQFF. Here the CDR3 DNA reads TGTGCCAGCAGCTACCTTTCCGGCGGTGAGCAGTTCTTC.

Here the CDR3 reads CATTDGATTDTQYF. The CDR3 DNA sequence: TGTGCCACCACTGACGGGGCTACGACAGATACGCAGTATTTT. The genes are TRBV15 and TRBJ2-3; D possibly matches TRBD1 or TRBD2 (5 bases each). CDR3 length: 14 amino acids. Germline V gives CDR1 LNHNV, CDR2 YYDKDF (reference sequence). Trimming removed 7 bases from V and 3 bases from J, with 14 bases in between.

DNA of the CDR3: TGTGCCAGTAGTATAGGTGTCCCCTACAATGAGCAGTTCTTC. Translation: CASSIGVPYNEQFF. The chain combines TRBV19 with TRBJ2-1; D ambiguous. V was shortened by 1 base and J by 2 bases, with 6 bases between the two germline ends. This CDR3 comprises 14 residues. Germline V gene data show CDR1 as LNHDA and CDR2 as SQIVND (reference sequence).

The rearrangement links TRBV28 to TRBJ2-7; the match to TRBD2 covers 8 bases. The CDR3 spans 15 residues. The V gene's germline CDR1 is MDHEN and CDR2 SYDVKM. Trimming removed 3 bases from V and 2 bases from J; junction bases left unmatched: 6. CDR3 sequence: CASSFPGGGPYEQYF. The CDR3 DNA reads TGTGCCAGCAGTTTCCCGGGAGGGGGGCCCTACGAGCAGTACTTC.

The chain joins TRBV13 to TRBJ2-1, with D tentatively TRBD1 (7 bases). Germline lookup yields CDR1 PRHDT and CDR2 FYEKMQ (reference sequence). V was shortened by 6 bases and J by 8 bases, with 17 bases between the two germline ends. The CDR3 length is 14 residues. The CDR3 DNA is TGTGCCAGCAGTGCCCAGGGGGGCAGGTATGAGCAGTTCTTC. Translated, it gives CASSAQGGRYEQFF. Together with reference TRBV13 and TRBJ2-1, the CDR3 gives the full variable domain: AAGVIQSPRHLIKEKRETATLKCYPIPRHDTVYWYQQGPGQDPQFLISFYEKMQSDKGSIPDRFSAQQFSDYHSELNMSSLELGDSALYFCASSAQGGRYEQFFGPGTRLTVL.

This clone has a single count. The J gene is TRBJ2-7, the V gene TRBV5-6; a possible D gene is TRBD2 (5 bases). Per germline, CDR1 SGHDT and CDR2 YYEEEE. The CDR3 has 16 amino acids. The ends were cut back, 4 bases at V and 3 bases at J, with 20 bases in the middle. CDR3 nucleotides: TGTGCCAGCAGCCATCGAGGAGGACCATGGGACTACGAGCAGTACTTC. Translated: CASSHRGGPWDYEQYF.

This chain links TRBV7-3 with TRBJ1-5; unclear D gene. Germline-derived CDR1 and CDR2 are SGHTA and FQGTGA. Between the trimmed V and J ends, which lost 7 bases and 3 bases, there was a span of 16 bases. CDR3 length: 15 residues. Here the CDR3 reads CASTQPGTSNQPQHF. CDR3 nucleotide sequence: TGTGCCAGCACCCAACCAGGCACCTCCAATCAGCCCCAGCATTTT.